One sample yielded the 21 T cell receptor beta chains listed below, sequenced in a study of T-cell memory formation after mild COVID-19 (dated by TCRdb to about 2021). The library relied on 5' RACE. The run used an Illumina NovaSeq 6000. TCRdb handled the public reads itself, with Q25 trimming in fastp and clone calling in MiXCR, and kept productive beta chains. Identical CDR3 proteins give one entry, which carries the most common genes and DNA. The sample table holds 400,000 to 450,000 distinct CDR3 sequences, of which about 20% were seen once. The top ten clonotypes cover 20% to 25% of the sample. Sequences were obtained from PBMCs or a T cell subset sorted from them (not recorded which). All receptors derive from a man between 18 and 29 years old who had mild COVID-19 (a few samples of this study predate the infection). The sample titles of this study are shuffled in the database, so cell type and time point are left out; the donor was told from shared clones.

Ten or more counts support this clonotype. V gene TRBV28 combines with J gene TRBJ2-3; 8 nucleotides align to TRBD2. The J segment lost 1 base and the V segment lost 10 bases, leaving 7 bases of the junction unmatched. The CDR3 loop spans 14 amino acids. CDR1 is MDHEN, CDR2 SYDVKM, per germline. The CDR3 DNA reads TGTGCCACCGGGGGGGCGGGTGGCACAGATACGCAGTATTTT. It yields the protein CATGGAGGTDTQYF.

V gene TRBV20-1 combines with J gene TRBJ2-3; TRBD2 agrees at 12 bases. V was pared by 3 bases and J by 6 bases, with 13 bases of the junction left unmatched. The CDR3 loop spans 17 amino acids. CDR1 is DFQATT, CDR2 SNEGSKA, per germline (reference sequence). CDR3 DNA: TGCAGTGCTAGTTCTTGGCTAGCGGGGGGGCCTGGGGATACGCAGTATTTT. It translates to CSASSWLAGGPGDTQYF.

This clonotype was recorded a few times. The V gene is TRBV10-3, the J gene TRBJ1-1; 7 nucleotides agree with TRBD1. The V segment lost 8 bases and the J segment 1 base; nucleotides outside the gene matches: 4. Germline V gives CDR1 ENHRY, CDR2 SYGVKD. The CDR3 contains 13 residues. CDR3 in amino acids: CAIRDRQNTEAFF. For the CDR3, the DNA is TGTGCCATCCGGGACAGACAGAACACTGAAGCTTTCTTT.

CDR3 sequence: CASSQEVGAFYEQYF. CDR3 in DNA: TGCGCCAGCAGCCAAGAGGTGGGGGCGTTTTACGAGCAGTACTTC. The rearrangement uses TRBV4-3 and TRBJ2-7; D is possibly TRBD1 (6 bases). The CDR3 sequence is 15 residues long. Between the trimmed V and J ends, which lost 0 bases and 4 bases, there was a span of 13 bases. Germline loops: CDR1 LGHNA, CDR2 YSLEER.

The rearrangement uses TRBV6-5 and TRBJ2-2; 13 bases fit TRBD2. Germline V gene lookup returns CDR1 MNHEY and CDR2 SVGAGI. Trimming removed 8 bases from V and 8 bases from J; junction bases left unmatched: 5. The length of the CDR3 is 14 residues. The CDR3 nucleotides are TGTGCCAGCCGACTAGCGGGGGGCGTAGGGGAGCTGTTTTTT. It yields the protein CASRLAGGVGELFF.

This chain connects TRBV15 to TRBJ1-1; 10 bases align to TRBD1. The germline V gene has CDR1 LNHNV and CDR2 YYDKDF (reference sequence). With 0 bases clipped from V and 6 bases from J, the junction kept 1 base outside the gene matches. CDR3 length: 14 residues. DNA of the CDR3: TGTGCCACCAGCAGAGACGGGACAGGGGCTGAAGCTTTCTTT. As protein: CATSRDGTGAEAFF.

This clonotype was seen many times. V and J are TRBV5-1 and TRBJ2-5; the D gene is possibly TRBD1 (6 bases). Germline V gene data show CDR1 as SGHRS and CDR2 as YFSETQ. Trimming removed 6 bases at V and 3 bases at J, with 15 bases between. This CDR3 region has 14 residues. The CDR3 region has the DNA TGCGCCAGCAAGTGGGGGCAGTCAAAAGAGACCCAGTACTTC. This encodes CASKWGQSKETQYF.

This chain uses TRBV5-4 with TRBJ1-1; 8 bases line up with TRBD1. This CDR3 is 14 amino acids long. Germline V CDR1 and CDR2: SGHNT, YYREEE (reference sequence). The junction had 6 bases not matched to a gene; V was cut back by 4 bases and J by 4 bases. The chain's CDR3 is CASSPTGASTEAFF. CDR3 sequence (DNA): TGTGCCAGCAGCCCGACAGGGGCCAGCACTGAAGCTTTCTTT.

This clonotype was seen a handful of times. The chain recombines TRBV21-1 with TRBJ2-3; the table's TRBD1 call for D was not verified on the DNA. TRBV21-1 corresponds to a pseudogene. The CDR3 sequence is 16 residues long. CDR3 bases: TGTGCCAGCAGCGAACCGGGACAGGGGGCAGCAGATACGCAGTATTTT. Translation: CASSEPGQGAADTQYF.

This clonotype was counted only a few times. DNA of the CDR3: TGCAGTGCTAGGCAGGACAGCCTCCAAGAGACCCAGTACTTC. Protein: CSARQDSLQETQYF. The gene calls are TRBV20-1 and TRBJ2-5; possible D gene TRBD1, 6 bases. V dropped 3 bases and J dropped 1 base, with 12 bases sitting between them. Germline loops: CDR1 DFQATT, CDR2 SNEGSKA (reference sequence). The CDR3 length is 14 residues.

This clonotype was counted only a few times. This chain uses TRBV9 with TRBJ2-5, with TRBD2 matching over 9 bases. CDR3 length: 19 amino acids. Germline V lookup: CDR1 SGDLS, CDR2 YYNGEE. Unmatched junction bases numbered 15, after V lost 1 base and J lost 2 bases. The DNA for the CDR3 is TGTGCCAGCAGCGTAAAACCAAGCGGGGGGCTCAATTTACAAGAGACCCAGTACTTC. It yields the protein CASSVKPSGGLNLQETQYF.

V and J are TRBV12-3 or TRBV12-4 and TRBJ1-2; tentatively, D is TRBD1 (6 bases). Trimming took off 7 bases at V and 1 base at J, with 13 bases between the two ends. The CDR3 has 14 amino acids. The CDR3 nucleotides are TGTGCCAGCACTCGTCAGGGGTTTAACTATGGCTACACCTTC. Protein sequence: CASTRQGFNYGYTF.

This clonotype was found many times. The CDR3 DNA sequence: TGTGCCAGCAGGACACGGGACAGCTATGGCTACACCTTC. The encoded protein is CASRTRDSYGYTF. The J gene is TRBJ1-2, the V gene TRBV7-2; TRBD1 matches at 7 bases. The CDR3 is 13 residues long. Germline CDR1 is SGHTA and CDR2 is FQGNSA. Trimming cost V 6 bases and J 4 bases; bases outside gene matches: 5.

The rearrangement uses TRBV18 and TRBJ1-1; TRBD1 is a possible D gene (5 bases). The CDR3 has 16 residues. Trimming took off 1 base at V and 1 base at J, with 13 bases between the two ends. CDR1 is KGHSH, CDR2 LQKENI, per germline. For the CDR3, the DNA is TGTGCCAGCTCACCACTGGGGGGGTCCCGGAACACTGAAGCTTTCTTT. It yields the protein CASSPLGGSRNTEAFF.

This clonotype has just a few counts. The chain combines TRBV20-1 with TRBJ2-3; D remains unclear. V shed 3 bases and J shed 1 base, with 11 bases lying between them. The CDR3 has 14 residues. Germline V CDR1 and CDR2: DFQATT, SNEGSKA (reference sequence). The CDR3 sequence is CSASGEGGTDTQYF. CDR3 bases: TGCAGTGCTAGTGGTGAAGGTGGCACAGATACGCAGTATTTT.

The V and J genes are TRBV7-8 and TRBJ1-1; possibly TRBD1 for D (5 bases). CDR1 SGHVS and CDR2 FQNEAQ come from the germline V gene. Trimming took 4 bases from V and 7 from J, leaving 22 bases between them. The CDR3 spans 16 residues. CDR3 bases: TGTGCCAGCAGCTCGGGCCCCGGACGGACAAGCAGTGAAGCTTTCTTT. Its translation is CASSSGPGRTSSEAFF.

The V call is TRBV5-5, the J call TRBJ2-1, with 7 bases lining up with TRBD2. Germline assignment: CDR1 SGHKS and CDR2 YYEKEE (reference sequence). The CDR3 is 15 residues long. V lost 5 bases to trimming and J lost 2 bases; unmatched junction nucleotides: 7. CDR3 sequence: CASRQAGTTYNEQFF. The CDR3 nucleotides are TGTGCCAGCAGGCAAGCGGGGACGACCTACAATGAGCAGTTCTTC.

This rearrangement joins TRBV5-1 to TRBJ2-5; TRBD1 might be the D (6 bases). Germline loops: CDR1 SGHRS, CDR2 YFSETQ. V shed 0 bases and J shed 4 bases, with 16 bases lying between them. CDR3 size: 16 residues. The CDR3 DNA reads TGCGCCAGCAGCTTGGTTTGGGGGCTTAATCGAGAGACCCAGTACTTC. Residues: CASSLVWGLNRETQYF.

The gene calls are TRBV27 and TRBJ1-2; perhaps TRBD1 as D (6 bases). CDR3 length: 18 amino acids. With 5 bases removed from V and 2 bases from J, the gap between germline ends came to 24 bases. Germline assignment: CDR1 MNHEY and CDR2 SMNVEV (reference sequence). CDR3 loop: CASSPKPARAGANYGYTF. DNA of the CDR3: TGTGCCAGCAGTCCCAAGCCCGCCCGGGCAGGGGCAAACTATGGCTACACCTTC.

The V and J genes are TRBV5-1 and TRBJ1-1, with no clear D. Trimming removed 2 bases from V and 4 bases from J, with 12 bases in between. The CDR3 sequence is 14 residues long. Per germline, CDR1 SGHRS and CDR2 YFSETQ. In DNA, the CDR3 is TGCGCCAGCAGCTTCGAATCCAGCGGCACTGAAGCTTTCTTT. Amino acids: CASSFESSGTEAFF.

This clonotype was detected only a few times. The V call is TRBV12-3 or TRBV12-4, the J call TRBJ2-7; 10 positions agree with TRBD1. The CDR3 runs to 14 residues. Germline trimming cut 7 bases from V and 5 bases from J; bases unmatched to any gene: 8. The CDR3 nucleotides read TGTGCCAGCAAAAACTCGGGACAGGGGAACGAGCAGTACTTC. Translated, it gives CASKNSGQGNEQYF.